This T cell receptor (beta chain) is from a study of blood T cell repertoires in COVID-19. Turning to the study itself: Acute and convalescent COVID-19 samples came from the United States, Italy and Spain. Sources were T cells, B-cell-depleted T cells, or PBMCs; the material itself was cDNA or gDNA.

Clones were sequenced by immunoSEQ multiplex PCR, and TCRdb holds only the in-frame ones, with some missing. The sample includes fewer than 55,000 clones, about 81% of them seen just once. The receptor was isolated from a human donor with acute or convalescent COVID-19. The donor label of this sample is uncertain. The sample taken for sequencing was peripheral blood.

CDR3 sequence (DNA): TGTGCCAGCAGCTTAGTCACAGGGGTGCGAGATACGCAGTATTTT. Translating it yields CASSLVTGVRDTQYF. The chain recombines TRBV7-2 with TRBJ2-3, with 7 nucleotides matching TRBD1. The CDR3 has 15 amino acids. CDR1 is SGHTA, CDR2 FQGNSA, per germline. V lost 1 base and J lost 5; bases outside the gene matches: 6.